Shown below are 31 T cell receptor beta chains from a single sample sequenced in a study of T-cell reconstitution after alpha-beta-depleted transplantation in children. Unique molecular identifiers tagged the TCRbeta library. TCRdb re-analysed the PCR reads in MiXCR, keeping a single row per CDR3 protein. Of about 300,000 distinct CDR3 sequences detected, approximately 7.3% appear once; the ten largest clones hold about 9.3%. Which antigens these TCRs recognize remains unknown. Study findings and constraints: Newly made T cells mostly supplied T-cell counts and diversity one year after transplant.

The specimen comprised peripheral blood, sampled 360 days after TCRalphabeta/CD19-depleted stem cell transplant. These receptors were obtained from a female patient between 2 and 15 years old who had a stem cell transplant for Fanconi anemia, so the T cells may come from the graft donor.

This clonotype was counted ten times or more. The V gene is TRBV28, the J gene TRBJ2-3; D is uncertain. The germline V gene has CDR1 MDHEN and CDR2 SYDVKM. The CDR3 contains 16 residues. The germline V and J ends were trimmed by 2 bases and 1 base, with 13 bases remaining between them. For the CDR3, the DNA is TGTGCCAGCAGTTTAGTTAGCTATGGTGGCACAGATACGCAGTATTTT. Its protein is CASSLVSYGGTDTQYF.

This clonotype was seen at least ten times. The rearrangement joins TRBV4-2 to TRBJ2-7, with TRBD1 as a possible D gene (6 bases). This CDR3 region has 16 residues. CDR1 and CDR2 (germline): LGHNA, YNFKEQ. V was shortened by 1 base and J by 0 bases, with 13 bases between the two germline ends. CDR3 sequence reads: CASSQVDSPSSYEQYF. CDR3 nucleotide sequence: TGTGCCAGCAGCCAAGTGGACAGTCCTAGCTCCTACGAGCAGTACTTC.

This clonotype was detected ten times or more. The CDR3: CAISEDLGLAGGPGEQFF. The CDR3 bases are TGTGCCATCAGTGAGGATCTGGGACTAGCGGGAGGGCCCGGTGAGCAGTTCTTC. The gene calls are TRBV10-3 and TRBJ2-1, with 16 bases identical to TRBD2. CDR1 ENHRY and CDR2 SYGVKD come from the germline V gene. J gave up 9 bases and V 2 bases, and 10 bases lay outside the gene matches. The CDR3 length is 18 residues.

Only a few counts were recorded for this clonotype. The chain recombines TRBV15 with TRBJ2-7; tentatively, D is TRBD1 or TRBD2 (5 bases each). The CDR3 loop spans 18 amino acids. Germline V lookup: CDR1 LNHNV, CDR2 YYDKDF (reference sequence). Deletions cut 5 bases from V and 1 base from J, with 24 bases between. The CDR3 sequence: CATSGGADGVGSSYEQYF. CDR3 DNA: TGTGCCACCAGCGGTGGGGCGGACGGGGTGGGTTCGTCCTACGAGCAGTACTTC.

This clonotype appeared many times. The V call is TRBV27, the J call TRBJ2-5; D is ambiguous. This CDR3 has 13 residues. Germline CDR1 is MNHEY and CDR2 is SMNVEV (reference sequence). V lost 5 bases and J lost 5, with 12 bases in between. The CDR3 loop reads CASSPLWHETQYF. For the CDR3, the DNA is TGTGCCAGCAGTCCCCTCTGGCACGAGACCCAGTACTTC.

This clonotype has a count of ten or more. The chain has TRBV20-1 and TRBJ1-1; TRBD1 is a possible D gene (5 bases). V dropped 4 bases and J dropped 7 bases, with 10 bases sitting between them. This CDR3 is 11 amino acids long. The germline V gene encodes CDR1 DFQATT and CDR2 SNEGSKA (reference sequence). CDR3 in DNA: TGCAGTGCTATTCCGACAGTTGAAGCTTTCTTT. Amino acid sequence: CSAIPTVEAFF.

This clonotype has at least ten counts. The CDR3 DNA reads as TGTGCCAGCAGCTTAGAGCCAGGGGAAAAACTGTTTTTT. Its translation: CASSLEPGEKLFF. This chain links TRBV7-6 with TRBJ1-4; maybe TRBD1 (5 bases). Trimming stripped 1 base from V and 8 bases from J, with 8 bases between. The CDR3 has 13 residues. CDR1 is SGHVS, CDR2 FNYEAQ, per germline.

In this sample, this clonotype turned up many times. V is TRBV5-1 and J is TRBJ2-6; D gene unclear. This CDR3 spans 14 amino acids. The V gene lost 2 bases and the J gene lost 1 base, with 4 bases spanning the gap. Germline-derived CDR1 and CDR2 are SGHRS and YFSETQ. The CDR3, as DNA: TGCGCCAGCAGCTTCCCTTCTGGGGCCAACGTCCTGACTTTC. Translating it yields CASSFPSGANVLTF.

V gene TRBV6-1 combines with J gene TRBJ1-6; no reliable D call. V was trimmed by 2 bases and J by 10 bases, leaving 12 bases between them. The CDR3 has 14 residues. Germline CDR1 MNHNS, CDR2 SASEGT. For the CDR3, the DNA is TGTGCCAGCAGTGAATTTATGGAGAGCTCACCCCTCCACTTT. As protein: CASSEFMESSPLHF.

This clonotype was seen many times. For the CDR3, the DNA is TGTGCCAGCAGCCCTACCCGGAGGGTGGGGGTGAACATTCAGTACTTC. Its translation: CASSPTRRVGVNIQYF. The rearrangement links TRBV7-8 to TRBJ2-4, with D perhaps matching TRBD2 (6 bases). Germline values: CDR1 SGHVS, CDR2 FQNEAQ. The CDR3 consists of 16 residues. The V gene lost 5 bases and the J gene lost 7 bases, with 21 bases spanning the gap.

This clonotype was seen at least ten times. This rearrangement joins TRBV20-1 to TRBJ1-6, with D possibly being TRBD1 (5 bases). CDR3 length: 14 amino acids. V lost 6 bases and J lost 5, with 14 bases in between. The germline V gene has CDR1 DFQATT and CDR2 SNEGSKA (reference sequence). The DNA of the CDR3 is TGCAGTGCGCCCCCAGGGAAAAATAATTCACCCCTCCACTTT. This translates into CSAPPGKNNSPLHF.

At least ten counts were recorded for this clonotype. V and J are TRBV7-9 and TRBJ2-1, with D perhaps given as TRBD1 or TRBD2 (5 bases each). The germline V gene has CDR1 SEHNR and CDR2 FQNEAQ (reference sequence). Trimming shortened V by 5 bases and J by 16 bases, and 18 bases separated the two germline ends. The CDR3 extends over 12 amino acids. The CDR3 DNA reads as TGTGCCAGCAGCCTAGTTGGGGGTGCTGGTTTCTTC. Protein: CASSLVGGAGFF.

This clonotype occurred many times. This chain uses TRBV20-1 with TRBJ1-3; D gene unclear. V dropped 4 bases and J dropped 2 bases, with 15 bases sitting between them. Germline V gene data show CDR1 as DFQATT and CDR2 as SNEGSKA (reference sequence). CDR3 length equals 15 residues. The CDR3 nucleotides read TGCAGTGCTAAAGTCCTTATAGGGCCTGGAAACACCATATATTTT. Translation gives CSAKVLIGPGNTIYF.

This clonotype was found a few times. V and J are TRBV18 and TRBJ2-1; D remains ambiguous. The V and J ends lost 2 bases and 8 bases respectively, with 7 bases between them. The germline V gene encodes CDR1 KGHSH and CDR2 LQKENI. The CDR3 covers 12 residues. The CDR3 spells CASSPLGYEQFF. The CDR3 coding sequence is TGTGCCAGCTCACCATTAGGGTATGAGCAGTTCTTC.

The chain combines TRBV6-5 with TRBJ1-2; 8 positions match TRBD1. Germline CDR1 MNHEY, CDR2 SVGAGI. V shed 4 bases and J 6 bases; nucleotides not matched to a gene: 7. The CDR3 runs to 14 residues. The CDR3 here is CASSSDQGADGYTF. CDR3 coding DNA: TGTGCCAGCAGTTCGGATCAGGGGGCGGATGGCTACACCTTC.

This clonotype has a count of ten or more. This chain connects TRBV13 to TRBJ2-3, with 8 bases matching TRBD2. The CDR3 consists of 14 residues. V lost 4 bases, J lost 4 bases, and 4 bases stayed unmatched. Germline assignment: CDR1 PRHDT and CDR2 FYEKMQ (reference sequence). CDR3 residues: CASSSGGAPDTQYF. The CDR3 DNA follows: TGTGCCAGCAGCTCCGGGGGGGCCCCAGATACGCAGTATTTT.

The chain recombines TRBV20-1 with TRBJ2-7; 8 bases are shared with TRBD2. Germline CDR1 is DFQATT and CDR2 is SNEGSKA (reference sequence). The V and J ends lost 5 bases and 2 bases, in that order; junction bases with no gene match: 14. The length of the CDR3 is 16 residues. The CDR3 loop reads CSALSFLTSGPYEQYF. DNA of the CDR3: TGCAGTGCTCTTTCTTTTCTTACTAGCGGACCCTACGAGCAGTACTTC.

This clonotype was observed at least ten times. The chain employs TRBV12-3 or TRBV12-4 and TRBJ2-7, with 8 bases aligning to TRBD2. The CDR3 has 15 residues. J was trimmed by 0 bases and V by 3 bases; bases with no gene match: 4. Here the CDR3 DNA reads TGTGCCAGCAGTTTCGGCGGGGGGTACTCCTACGAGCAGTACTTC. This codes for CASSFGGGYSYEQYF.

V and J are TRBV4-2 and TRBJ1-5, with D unclear. The germline V and J ends were trimmed by 0 bases and 5 bases, with 8 bases remaining between them. This CDR3 contains 14 residues. Germline V gives CDR1 LGHNA, CDR2 YNFKEQ. The CDR3, as DNA: TGTGCCAGCAGCCAAGATCCCATAGATCAGCCCCAGCATTTT. It is translated as CASSQDPIDQPQHF.

This clonotype has at least ten counts. The chain is built from TRBV9 and TRBJ2-3, with 7 bases identical to TRBD2. CDR1 and CDR2 (germline): SGDLS, YYNGEE. With 0 bases clipped from V and 2 bases from J, the junction kept 3 bases outside the gene matches. This CDR3 has 15 residues. This chain's CDR3 is CASSVGGGYTDTQYF. As DNA, the CDR3 is TGTGCCAGCAGCGTAGGCGGGGGTTACACAGATACGCAGTATTTT.

This clonotype was seen a few times. This chain uses TRBV4-1 with TRBJ1-5, with 8 bases that match TRBD1. Germline CDR1 reads MGHRA; CDR2 reads YSYEKL. The CDR3 runs 16 residues. V lost 0 bases and J lost 8; bases outside the gene matches: 9. CDR3 amino acids: CASSQDLDRAREPQHF. In DNA form, the CDR3 reads TGCGCCAGCAGCCAAGACCTGGACAGGGCGCGGGAGCCCCAGCATTTT.

This clonotype has a count of ten or more. V usage is TRBV6-1 and J usage is TRBJ2-7, with D perhaps TRBD2 (6 bases). V was trimmed by 8 bases and J by 4 bases, leaving 27 bases between them. The germline V gene has CDR1 MNHNS and CDR2 SASEGT. The length of the CDR3 is 17 residues. As DNA, the CDR3 is TGTGCCAGCGCGGGGTTTAGTTCAGTTCATCGGGAGTACGAGCAGTACTTC. Translated: CASAGFSSVHREYEQYF.

This chain joins TRBV5-1 and TRBJ1-2; 9 bases align to TRBD1. Trimming cost V 0 bases and J 6 bases; bases outside gene matches: 3. Per germline, CDR1 SGHRS and CDR2 YFSETQ. This CDR3 is 14 amino acids long. The CDR3: CASSLEDRGDGYTF. CDR3 bases: TGCGCCAGCAGCTTGGAGGACAGGGGTGATGGCTACACCTTC.

This clonotype was counted at least ten times. The J gene is TRBJ2-7, the V gene TRBV27; either TRBD1 or TRBD2 may fit D (5 bases each). V was trimmed by 1 base and J by 2 bases, leaving 18 bases between them. CDR1 and CDR2 (germline): MNHEY, SMNVEV (reference sequence). The CDR3 runs 17 residues. CDR3 DNA sequence: TGTGCCAGCAGTTTATTCGGGGCGATGGCATCCGCCTACGAGCAGTACTTC. It encodes CASSLFGAMASAYEQYF.

The CDR3 sequence: CASTDDNTEAFF. Written as DNA, the CDR3 is TGTGCCAGCACAGACGACAACACTGAAGCTTTCTTT. The chain couples TRBV12-3 or TRBV12-4 to TRBJ1-1; D not resolved. Trimming shortened V by 7 bases and J by 2 bases, and 8 bases separated the two germline ends. The CDR3 is made up of 12 amino acids.

This clonotype showed up many times. J is TRBJ1-2 and V is TRBV7-2; D is unclear. CDR1 and CDR2 (germline): SGHTA, FQGNSA. The CDR3 is 12 residues long. The ends were cut back, 2 bases at V and 4 bases at J, with 5 bases in the middle. In DNA form, the CDR3 reads TGTGCCAGCAGCTTACGGAGCTATGGCTACACCTTC. Residues: CASSLRSYGYTF.

The rearrangement uses TRBV6-5 and TRBJ1-1, with D tentatively TRBD1 (5 bases). Germline CDR1 MNHEY, CDR2 SVGAGI. Trimming left V 2 bases short and J 1 base short, with 8 bases between. The CDR3 length is 14 residues. CDR3: CASSYGTGNTEAFF. DNA of the CDR3: TGTGCCAGCAGTTACGGGACGGGGAACACTGAAGCTTTCTTT.

The chain is built from TRBV5-1 and TRBJ1-2; D is uncertain. The germline gives CDR1 SGHRS, CDR2 YFSETQ. The CDR3 covers 15 residues. The V gene lost 2 bases and the J gene lost 0 bases, with 11 bases spanning the gap. This CDR3 is CASSLDRRSNYGYTF. DNA for the CDR3: TGCGCCAGCAGCTTAGACCGCCGTTCTAACTATGGCTACACCTTC.

This clonotype appeared many times. The rearrangement uses TRBV5-1 and TRBJ2-5; D gene uncertain. Germline CDR1 and CDR2: SGHRS and YFSETQ. The CDR3 extends over 14 amino acids. Deletions cut 1 base from V and 1 base from J, with 8 bases between. The CDR3 coding sequence is TGCGCCAGCAGCTTGCTTGGGTCCCAAGAGACCCAGTACTTC. This gives the protein CASSLLGSQETQYF.

This clonotype was recorded a few times. The V and J genes are TRBV6-1 and TRBJ2-1; D unclear. Deletions cut 1 base from V and 3 bases from J, with 10 bases between. Per the germline V gene, CDR1 is MNHNS and CDR2 is SASEGT. The CDR3 runs 15 residues. CDR3: CASSEGPYHYNEQFF. CDR3 coding DNA: TGTGCCAGCAGTGAAGGACCATACCACTACAATGAGCAGTTCTTC.

This clonotype was counted ten times or more. The rearrangement uses TRBV12-3 or TRBV12-4 and TRBJ2-1, with no clear D. Between the trimmed V and J ends, which lost 7 bases and 1 base, there was a span of 8 bases. There are 13 residues in the CDR3. CDR3 loop: CASTIGSYNEQFF. CDR3 coding DNA: TGTGCCAGCACCATCGGGTCCTACAATGAGCAGTTCTTC.